Presented here are 29 T cell receptor beta chains from one specimen sequenced in a study of T cell responses to AZD1222 COVID-19 vaccine. Using immunoSEQ multiplex PCR, the repertoire was profiled, and TCRdb retains in-frame clones only, with some absent. The sample carries around 96,000 clones, roughly 84% recorded once. Here the sequenced sample was peripheral blood, taken on day 0 of AZD1222 vaccination. These receptors were taken from an adult in good health.

The chain joins TRBV7-9 to TRBJ1-1; 10 bases match TRBD1. Germline V gene data show CDR1 as SEHNR and CDR2 as FQNEAQ (reference sequence). The CDR3 length is 15 residues. With V trimmed by 5 bases and J by 2 bases, 5 bases remained unmatched. In nucleotides, the CDR3 is TGTGCCAGCAGCAGCCGGGACAGGGGCAACACTGAAGCTTTCTTT. It encodes CASSSRDRGNTEAFF.

The chain has TRBV19 and TRBJ2-5; tentative D call: TRBD1 (7 bases). The length of the CDR3 is 15 residues. The germline CDR1 and CDR2 sequences are LNHDA and SQIVND (reference sequence). V lost 3 bases and J 1 base, leaving 12 bases between the germline ends. The CDR3 loop reads CASSMAGGTQETQYF. CDR3 DNA sequence: TGTGCCAGTAGTATGGCAGGGGGGACCCAAGAGACCCAGTACTTC.

Written as DNA, the CDR3 is TGTGCCAGCACCGGGACAGGGGGTAGTTCACCCCTCCACTTT. Translated, it gives CASTGTGGSSPLHF. J is TRBJ1-6 and V is TRBV7-2; 11 nucleotides align to TRBD1. The CDR3 contains 14 residues. CDR1 and CDR2 (germline): SGHTA, FQGNSA. The V and J ends lost 7 bases and 9 bases, in that order; junction bases with no gene match: 5. The whole variable domain, remainder taken from reference TRBV7-2 and TRBJ1-6, is GAGVSQSPSNKVTEKGKDVELRCDPISGHTALYWYRQSLGQGLEFLIYFQGNSAPDKSGLPSDRFSAERTGGSVSTLTIQRTQQEDSAVYLCASTGTGGSSPLHFGNGTRLTVT.

This chain's CDR3 is CASSQDSLSYEQYF. The CDR3 region has the DNA TGCGCCAGCAGCCAAGACAGCCTCTCCTACGAGCAGTACTTC. The V call is TRBV4-3, the J call TRBJ2-7, with no clear D. There are 14 residues in the CDR3. From germline, CDR1 is LGHNA and CDR2 YSLEER. V lost 0 bases and J lost 0, with 6 bases in between.

The chain recombines TRBV15 with TRBJ2-5; tentative D call: TRBD2 (6 bases). The CDR3 runs to 17 residues. Germline lookup yields CDR1 LNHNV and CDR2 YYDKDF (reference sequence). V was trimmed by 3 bases and J by 1 base, leaving 18 bases between them. The chain's CDR3 is CATSRAGQFSSQETQYF. CDR3 bases: TGTGCCACCAGCAGGGCGGGGCAGTTTTCCTCCCAAGAGACCCAGTACTTC.

The rearrangement uses TRBV19 and TRBJ2-3, with 10 bases that match TRBD2. J lost 2 bases, V lost 5 bases, and 4 bases had no gene match. This CDR3 comprises 15 residues. Germline V CDR1 and CDR2: LNHDA, SQIVND (reference sequence). CDR3 sequence: CASSLAGVNTDTQYF. CDR3 DNA: TGTGCCAGTAGTCTAGCGGGGGTAAACACAGATACGCAGTATTTT. Full variable domain (missing parts from reference TRBV19 and TRBJ2-3): DGGITQSPKYLFRKEGQNVTLSCEQNLNHDAMYWYRQDPGQGLRLIYYSQIVNDFQKGDIAEGYSVSREKKESFPLTVTSAQKNPTAFYLCASSLAGVNTDTQYFGPGTRLTVL.

The CDR3 DNA is TGCGCCAGCAGCTTAGCGGGGAGCTCCTACAATGAGCAGTTCTTC. This gives the protein CASSLAGSSYNEQFF. The chain links TRBV5-1 to TRBJ2-1; 7 positions match TRBD2. Germline V gene data show CDR1 as SGHRS and CDR2 as YFSETQ. The CDR3 totals 15 residues. J lost 0 bases, V lost 2 bases, and 2 bases had no gene match. Full variable domain (missing parts from reference TRBV5-1 and TRBJ2-1): KAGVTQTPRYLIKTRGQQVTLSCSPISGHRSVSWYQQTPGQGLQFLFEYFSETQRNKGNFPGRFSGRQFSNSRSEMNVSTLELGDSALYLCASSLAGSSYNEQFFGPGTRLTVL.

CDR3 protein: CASSMGQGVSTFF. The CDR3 bases are TGTGCCAGCAGCATGGGACAGGGGGTTTCAACTTTCTTT. V is TRBV7-9 and J is TRBJ1-1; 11 bases map to TRBD1. Unmatched junction bases numbered 8, after V lost 5 bases and J lost 12 bases. CDR1 and CDR2 (germline): SEHNR, FQNEAQ (reference sequence). This CDR3 spans 13 amino acids.

This chain uses TRBV5-1 with TRBJ2-3; D remains unclear. V was pared by 0 bases and J by 2 bases, with 7 bases between. CDR3 length: 14 amino acids. Germline V lookup: CDR1 SGHRS, CDR2 YFSETQ. The CDR3 here is CASSLVVSTDTQYF. The CDR3 DNA sequence: TGCGCCAGCAGCTTGGTAGTCTCCACAGATACGCAGTATTTT.

In this sample, this clone turned up a few times. CDR3 sequence (DNA): TGCAGTGCTAGTTCTCGGCATTCTTTTAATTCACCCCTCCACTTT. Its protein product is CSASSRHSFNSPLHF. V and J are TRBV20-1 and TRBJ1-6, with D uncertain. Trimming took 3 bases from V and 6 from J, leaving 15 bases between them. Germline CDR1 reads DFQATT; CDR2 reads SNEGSKA (reference sequence). The CDR3 sequence is 15 residues long.

The CDR3 region is CAWSGVYEQFF. In DNA, the CDR3 is TGTGCCTGGAGCGGGGTCTATGAGCAGTTCTTC. This chain connects TRBV30 to TRBJ2-1; D may be TRBD2 (5 bases). Germline V gives CDR1 GTSNPN, CDR2 SVGIG (reference sequence). The CDR3 extends over 11 amino acids. Trimming left V 3 bases short and J 8 bases short, with 8 bases between.

The chain uses TRBV19 and TRBJ1-4; D may be TRBD1 (5 bases). The CDR3 has 15 residues. The V gene lost 5 bases and the J gene lost 7 bases, with 17 bases spanning the gap. Germline loops: CDR1 LNHDA, CDR2 SQIVND (reference sequence). CDR3 DNA sequence: TGTGCCAGTAGTGCCGGGAACTCAAGGGGTGAAAAACTGTTTTTT. It is translated as CASSAGNSRGEKLFF.

This chain connects TRBV3-1 (or the pseudogene TRBV3-2) to TRBJ1-6, with a tentative D call TRBD1 (6 bases). In germline, CDR1 is LGHDT, CDR2 YNNKEL (reference sequence). V lost 4 bases, J lost 1 base, and 17 bases lay in between. The CDR3 runs 18 residues. The CDR3 protein is CASSRQVLLGSYNSPLHF. CDR3 in DNA: TGTGCCAGCAGCCGACAGGTTCTTCTAGGGTCCTATAATTCACCCCTCCACTTT.

V usage is TRBV18 and J usage is TRBJ1-3; D not resolved. Germline lookup yields CDR1 KGHSH and CDR2 LQKENI. Trimming removed 3 bases at V and 0 bases at J, with 6 bases between. This CDR3 spans 14 amino acids. CDR3 in DNA: TGTGCCAGCTCACCCTCAAGCTCTGGAAACACCATATATTTT. Translating it yields CASSPSSSGNTIYF.

This clone showed up just once. This chain joins TRBV6-5 and TRBJ1-6; D gene unclear. The CDR3 contains 15 residues. Germline assignment: CDR1 MNHEY and CDR2 SVGAGI. The V end lost 7 bases, the J end lost 0 bases, and 10 bases lay between the germline ends. CDR3 amino acids: CASNGGNSYNSPLHF. DNA for the CDR3: TGTGCCAGCAATGGTGGGAACTCCTATAATTCACCCCTCCACTTT.

The chain couples TRBV12-3 or TRBV12-4 to TRBJ1-2; D is uncertain. Between the trimmed V and J ends, which lost 6 bases and 7 bases, there was a span of 15 bases. This CDR3 spans 13 amino acids. CDR3 residues: CASRPARSGGYTF. For the CDR3, the DNA is TGTGCCAGCAGACCAGCCCGGTCGGGTGGCTACACCTTC.

This clone is medium-sized. This chain connects TRBV25-1 to TRBJ2-7, with D unclear. Deletions cut 6 bases from V and 2 bases from J, with 8 bases between. The germline CDR1 and CDR2 sequences are MGHDK and SYGVNS. CDR3 length equals 12 residues. DNA for the CDR3: TGTGCCAGCAGAGCCTACACCTACGAGCAGTACTTC. Translated: CASRAYTYEQYF.

The gene calls are TRBV19 and TRBJ1-6; D unresolved. This CDR3 has 13 residues. Germline CDR1 is LNHDA and CDR2 is SQIVND (reference sequence). V dropped 10 bases and J dropped 7 bases, with 14 bases sitting between them. CDR3 in DNA: TGTGCCAACCTAGATCGAGAGAATTCACCCCTCCACTTT. This sequence encodes CANLDRENSPLHF.

There are a few counts of this clone. The J gene is TRBJ2-7, the V gene TRBV11-3; D could derive from TRBD1 or TRBD2 (5 bases each). Germline V gene data show CDR1 as SGHNT and CDR2 as YENEEA. Between the trimmed V and J ends, which lost 5 bases and 7 bases, there was a span of 12 bases. The CDR3 has 12 amino acids. Here the CDR3 DNA reads TGTGCCAGCAGCCCGGGGACGGTAGAGCAGTACTTC. This gives the protein CASSPGTVEQYF.

The chain uses TRBV28 and TRBJ1-3, with TRBD1 matching over 7 bases. Germline CDR1 and CDR2: MDHEN and SYDVKM. V shed 6 bases and J 2 bases; nucleotides not matched to a gene: 13. The length of the CDR3 is 17 residues. The CDR3 DNA reads TGTGCCAGCAGAGACCCCGGGACAGTCGGGCCTGGAAACACCATATATTTT. Protein sequence: CASRDPGTVGPGNTIYF.

The chain couples TRBV5-1 to TRBJ2-1; 10 bases are a match to TRBD2. The V and J ends lost 4 bases and 10 bases, in that order; junction bases with no gene match: 17. From germline, CDR1 is SGHRS and CDR2 YFSETQ. This CDR3 comprises 17 residues. CDR3 in amino acids: CASSLPGVAGGGGEQFF. The CDR3 nucleotides are TGCGCCAGCAGCCTCCCCGGGGTAGCGGGGGGCGGCGGGGAGCAGTTCTTC.

V and J are TRBV29-1 and TRBJ2-1; tentative D call: TRBD2 (5 bases). CDR1 and CDR2 from the germline V gene are SQVTM and ANQGSEA. V shed 3 bases and J shed 5 bases, with 14 bases lying between them. The CDR3 loop spans 14 amino acids. Here the CDR3 reads CSVDSRTGDNEQFF. The DNA of the CDR3 is TGCAGCGTTGATAGTAGGACTGGAGACAATGAGCAGTTCTTC.

The genes are TRBV7-9 and TRBJ1-5, with D perhaps matching TRBD1 (5 bases). CDR1 and CDR2 (germline): SEHNR, FQNEAQ (reference sequence). Deletions cut 5 bases from V and 0 bases from J, with 11 bases between. The CDR3 runs 15 residues. The DNA of the CDR3 is TGTGCCAGCAGCACGGGGCTCTATAGCAATCAGCCCCAGCATTTT. Translation: CASSTGLYSNQPQHF.

The gene calls are TRBV7-6 and TRBJ2-3, with TRBD1 matching 12 bases. V dropped 3 bases and J dropped 3; count of bases not matched to a gene: 4. The germline gives CDR1 SGHVS, CDR2 FNYEAQ. This CDR3 comprises 16 residues. The CDR3 reads CASSLGTGGTTDTQYF. The CDR3, as DNA: TGTGCCAGCAGCTTGGGGACAGGGGGCACGACAGATACGCAGTATTTT.

J is TRBJ2-7 and V is TRBV3-1 (or the pseudogene TRBV3-2), with no clear D. In germline, CDR1 is LGHDT, CDR2 YNNKEL (reference sequence). The CDR3 is 14 amino acids. The V end was cut by 0 bases, the J end by 1 base, with 7 bases between. In nucleotides, the CDR3 is TGTGCCAGCAGCCAAGATTCATATTCCTACGAGCAGTACTTC. Amino acids: CASSQDSYSYEQYF.

The chain combines TRBV6-6 with TRBJ1-2; the match to TRBD1 covers 7 bases. Trimming at V came to 6 bases and at J to 1 base, leaving 11 bases not matched to a gene. The germline CDR1 and CDR2 sequences are MNHNY and SVGAGI (reference sequence). This CDR3 region has 16 residues. The CDR3 bases are TGTGCCAGCAGCCCTCTCCCCGGGACAGATAACTATGGCTACACCTTC. Its translation is CASSPLPGTDNYGYTF.

This chain links TRBV27 with TRBJ1-2; maybe TRBD1 (5 bases). There are 15 residues in the CDR3. CDR1 is MNHEY and CDR2 is SMNVEV in the germline V gene (reference sequence). Trimming cost V 4 bases and J 8 bases, with 20 bases left between them. CDR3 sequence reads: CASSSLSGTRGGYTF. DNA for the CDR3: TGTGCCAGCAGTTCGTTGAGCGGCACACGGGGCGGCTACACCTTC.

V gene TRBV5-1 combines with J gene TRBJ2-3, with 9 positions matching TRBD2. From germline, CDR1 is SGHRS and CDR2 YFSETQ. The CDR3 runs to 15 residues. V shed 4 bases, J shed 6 bases, and the junction held 9 bases outside the gene matches. CDR3 nucleotide sequence: TGCGCCAGCAGCACCACTAGCGGGTCATCGGATACGCAGTATTTT. Protein sequence: CASSTTSGSSDTQYF.

The rearrangement uses TRBV7-6 and TRBJ1-6, with D possibly TRBD1 on 6 matching bases. The germline CDR1 and CDR2 sequences are SGHVS and FNYEAQ. The V end lost 5 bases, the J end lost 6 bases, and 14 bases lay between the germline ends. The CDR3 is 15 residues long. Written as DNA, the CDR3 is TGTGCCAGCAGCCCCCGGACAGCTCTTAATTCACCCCTCCACTTT. It yields the protein CASSPRTALNSPLHF.